This T cell receptor (beta chain) was captured by sequencing in a study of cytomegalovirus exposure and HLA in healthy donors. It was with 60 Vbeta and 13 Jbeta primers that the PCR ran. Method: immunoSEQ multiplex PCR; TCRdb's copy keeps in-frame clones and lacks some. The data contain some 200,000 clones, around 84% of them singletons. There are 17 residues in the CDR3. Germline trimming cut 3 bases from V and 4 bases from J; bases unmatched to any gene: 11. Study-level points and caveats: Most of the CMV-associated TCR beta chains (in a later analysis) appeared to be HLA-restricted. A later analysis showed that HLA-associated TCR beta chains had undergone more clonal expansion than equally common others. Later on, a genetic analysis was performed. It linked a missense variant in DCLRE1C with V- and J-gene trimming of TCR beta.

A note on this clone: Its cognate antigen is unknown.

Sample: PBMCs. The sequence was collected from a young woman in good health and CMV-seronegative. The rearrangement uses TRBV23-1 and TRBJ2-3; 9 bases line up with TRBD1. TRBV23-1 is classed as an ORF, of uncertain function. The CDR3 DNA follows: TGCGCCAGCAGTCAGGAAGACAGGGGGACTGGGGCAGATACGCAGTATTTT. This sequence encodes CASSQEDRGTGADTQYF.